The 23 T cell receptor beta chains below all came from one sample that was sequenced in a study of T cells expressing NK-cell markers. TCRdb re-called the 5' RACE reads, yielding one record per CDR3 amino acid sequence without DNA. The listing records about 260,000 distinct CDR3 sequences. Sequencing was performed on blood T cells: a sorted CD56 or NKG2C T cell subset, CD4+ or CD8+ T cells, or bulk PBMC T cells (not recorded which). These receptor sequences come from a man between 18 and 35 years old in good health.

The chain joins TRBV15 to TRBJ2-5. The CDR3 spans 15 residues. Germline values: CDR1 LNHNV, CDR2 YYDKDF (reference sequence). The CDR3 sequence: CATSRDLGFTETQYF.

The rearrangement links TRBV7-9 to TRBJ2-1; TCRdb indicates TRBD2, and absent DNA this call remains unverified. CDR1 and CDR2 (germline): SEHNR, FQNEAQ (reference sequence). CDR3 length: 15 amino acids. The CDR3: CASSFKALTYNEQFF.

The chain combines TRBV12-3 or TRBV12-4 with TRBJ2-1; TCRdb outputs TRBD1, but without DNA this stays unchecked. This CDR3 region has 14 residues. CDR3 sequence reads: CASRQGQGRGVQFF.

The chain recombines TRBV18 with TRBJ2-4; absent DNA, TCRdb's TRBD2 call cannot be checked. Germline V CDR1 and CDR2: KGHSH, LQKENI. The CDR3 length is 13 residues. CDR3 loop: CASSPPSLAVQYF.

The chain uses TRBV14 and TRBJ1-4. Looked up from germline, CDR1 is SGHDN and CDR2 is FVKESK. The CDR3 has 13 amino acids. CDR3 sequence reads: CASSHGLEEKLFF.

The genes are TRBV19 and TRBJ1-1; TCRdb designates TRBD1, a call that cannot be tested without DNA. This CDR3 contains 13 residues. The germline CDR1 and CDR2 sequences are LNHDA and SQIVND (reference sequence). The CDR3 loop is CASSFRQGSEAFF.

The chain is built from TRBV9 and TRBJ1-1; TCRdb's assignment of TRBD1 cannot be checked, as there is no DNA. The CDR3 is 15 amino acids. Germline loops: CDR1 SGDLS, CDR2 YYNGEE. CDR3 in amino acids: CASSANPLRGTEAFF. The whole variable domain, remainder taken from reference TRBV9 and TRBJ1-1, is DSGVTQTPKHLITATGQRVTLRCSPRSGDLSVYWYQQSLDQGLQFLIQYYNGEERAKGNILERFSAQQFPDLHSELNLSSLELGDSALYFCASSANPLRGTEAFFGQGTRLTVV.

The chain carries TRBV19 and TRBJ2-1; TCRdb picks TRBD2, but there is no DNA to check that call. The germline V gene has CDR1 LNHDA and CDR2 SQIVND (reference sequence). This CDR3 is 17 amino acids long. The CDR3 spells CASSIRSGLAGVNEQFF.

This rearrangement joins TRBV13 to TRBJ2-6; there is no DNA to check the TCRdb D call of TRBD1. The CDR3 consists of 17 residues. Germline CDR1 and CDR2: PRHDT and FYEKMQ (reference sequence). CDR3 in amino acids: CASTGDRLTSGANVLTF.

The CDR3 sequence: CASSSEIGAFTYEQYF. The chain joins TRBV7-9 to TRBJ2-7; TCRdb picks TRBD1, but there is no DNA to check that call. Germline V gene sequence: CDR1 SEHNR, CDR2 FQNEAQ (reference sequence). There are 16 residues in the CDR3.

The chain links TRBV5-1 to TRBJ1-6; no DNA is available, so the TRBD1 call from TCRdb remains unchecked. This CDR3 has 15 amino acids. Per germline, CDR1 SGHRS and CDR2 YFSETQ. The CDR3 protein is CASSFQQGYRSPLHF.

CDR3 residues: CASSFLDTQYF. The J gene is TRBJ2-3, the V gene TRBV12-3 or TRBV12-4. The CDR3 sequence is 11 residues long.

This chain's CDR3 is CSVRGGPGGRNEQFF. V usage is TRBV29-1 and J usage is TRBJ2-1; the TCRdb call, TRBD1, lacks DNA for checking. The CDR3 has 15 residues. Germline loops: CDR1 SQVTM, CDR2 ANQGSEA.

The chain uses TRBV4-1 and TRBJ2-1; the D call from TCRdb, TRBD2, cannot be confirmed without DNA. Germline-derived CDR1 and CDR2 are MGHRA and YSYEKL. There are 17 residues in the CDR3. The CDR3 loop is CASSQEVEDSFYNEQFF.

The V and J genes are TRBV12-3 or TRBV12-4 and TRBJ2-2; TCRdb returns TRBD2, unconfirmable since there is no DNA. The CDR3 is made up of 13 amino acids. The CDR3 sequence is CAFGTSGPGELFF.

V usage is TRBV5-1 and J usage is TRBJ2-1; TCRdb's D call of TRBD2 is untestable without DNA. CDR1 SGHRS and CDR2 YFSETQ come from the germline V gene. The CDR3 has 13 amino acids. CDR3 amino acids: CASSLGEGGEQFF.

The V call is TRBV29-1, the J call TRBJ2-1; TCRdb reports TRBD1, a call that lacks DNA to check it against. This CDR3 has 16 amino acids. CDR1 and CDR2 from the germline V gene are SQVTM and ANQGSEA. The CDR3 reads CSVEAPGQLWGNEQFF.

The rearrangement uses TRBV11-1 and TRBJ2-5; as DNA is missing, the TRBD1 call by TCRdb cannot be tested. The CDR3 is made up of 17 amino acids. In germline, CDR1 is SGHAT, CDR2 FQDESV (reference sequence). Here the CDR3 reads CASSLGQGMGVSETQYF.

CDR3 sequence: CASSFSREGRETQYF. The chain joins TRBV12-3 or TRBV12-4 to TRBJ2-5; TCRdb gives TRBD2 as the D gene, but with no DNA this cannot be confirmed. The CDR3 is 15 residues long.

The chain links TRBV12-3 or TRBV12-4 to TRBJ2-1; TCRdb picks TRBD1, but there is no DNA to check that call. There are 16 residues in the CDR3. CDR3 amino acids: CASSANDRGPTYEQFF.

The CDR3 reads CASSYSSGANVLTF. The chain recombines TRBV11-2 with TRBJ2-6. This CDR3 contains 14 residues. Germline V gene lookup returns CDR1 SGHAT and CDR2 FQNNGV.

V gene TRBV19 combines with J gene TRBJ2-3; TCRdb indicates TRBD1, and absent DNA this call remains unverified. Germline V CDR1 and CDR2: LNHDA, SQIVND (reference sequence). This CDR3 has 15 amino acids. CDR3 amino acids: CASSLVKGRTDTQYF.

CDR3 sequence reads: CASSSEVGYRTDTQYF. V gene TRBV5-1 combines with J gene TRBJ2-3. The germline CDR1 and CDR2 sequences are SGHRS and YFSETQ. This CDR3 region has 16 residues. Based on the CDR3 plus reference TRBV5-1 and TRBJ2-3, the full variable domain is KAGVTQTPRYLIKTRGQQVTLSCSPISGHRSVSWYQQTPGQGLQFLFEYFSETQRNKGNFPGRFSGRQFSNSRSEMNVSTLELGDSALYLCASSSEVGYRTDTQYFGPGTRLTVL.